Sequencing of this T cell receptor (beta chain) was carried out in a study of control samples from healthy donors and cancer patients. There are 14 residues in the CDR3. The germline V gene encodes CDR1 MNHNS and CDR2 SASEGT. Trimming stripped 2 bases from V and 4 bases from J, with 11 bases between. Sequenced by immunoSEQ multiplex PCR; TCRdb stores in-frame clones only, minus some. The table includes roughly 130,000 clones, about 95% detected once. The chain uses TRBV6-1 and TRBJ1-2; D unresolved. The TCR sequence derives from a man younger than 45 in good health. Sequenced input: blood. The CDR3 DNA is TGTGCCAGCAGTGAAAGGGAACAGACCTATGGCTACACCTTC. It codes for CASSEREQTYGYTF.